This T cell receptor beta chain was profiled in a study of regulatory T cells in long-lasting Graves disease. Study conclusions and caveats: TRBV28 was favored in persistent disease, as were TRBJ1-2 and TRBJ2-5. Sharing of public clonotypes was greater in persistent patients (roughly 2,900) than in new patients (fewer than 1,000).

Worth noting for this clonotype: Its antigen remains unidentified.

Through Arm-PCR of CDR3 regions and iRepertoire HTBI primers, TCR beta libraries were built. TCRdb independently ran MiXCR on the multiplex PCR reads; one entry per CDR3 protein. The sample includes 500,000 to 800,000 distinct CDR3 sequences, 25% to 35% seen only once; the top ten take roughly 40%. CDR1 and CDR2 from the germline V gene are LNHDA and SQIVND (reference sequence). V lost 1 base and J lost 3; bases outside the gene matches: 6. The CDR3 extends over 16 amino acids. Sample time point: persistent/refractory GD, antithyroid drugs over 5 years with positive TRAb. TCR sequences were obtained from RNA taken from PBMCs.

This receptor was taken from a female donor with Graves disease. The rearrangement links TRBV19 to TRBJ2-1; TRBD1 agrees at 7 bases. The sample consisted of peripheral blood mononuclear cells (PBMCs), taken when the disease was refractory, from a patient treated with antithyroid drugs. CDR3 sequence reads: CASSIGGTVSYNEQFF. CDR3 sequence (DNA): TGTGCCAGTAGTATAGGTGGGACAGTCAGCTACAATGAGCAGTTCTTC. The entire variable domain, with the rest obtained from reference TRBV19 and TRBJ2-1, is as follows: DGGITQSPKYLFRKEGQNVTLSCEQNLNHDAMYWYRQDPGQGLRLIYYSQIVNDFQKGDIAEGYSVSREKKESFPLTVTSAQKNPTAFYLCASSIGGTVSYNEQFFGPGTRLTVL.